This passage covers 25 T cell receptor beta chains from one sample sequenced in a study of cytotoxic CD8 clonotypes in ibrutinib-treated CLL. Here immunoSEQ multiplex PCR was the method, and the copy in TCRdb shows in-frame clones only, minus some. The sample lists tens of thousands of clones, roughly 62% occurring once. The starting material was PBMCs, obtained after 24 months of ibrutinib treatment. The receptors were sampled from a human donor with chronic lymphocytic leukemia.

V is TRBV27 and J is TRBJ2-7; 10 bases match TRBD1. The CDR3 consists of 14 residues. Germline CDR1 is MNHEY and CDR2 is SMNVEV (reference sequence). With V trimmed by 2 bases and J by 3 bases, 1 base remained unmatched. This CDR3 reads CASSLRDRGYEQYF. As DNA, the CDR3 is TGTGCCAGCAGTTTAAGGGACAGGGGCTACGAGCAGTACTTC.

The rearrangement joins TRBV4-1 to TRBJ2-7; D is uncertain. Trimming stripped 4 bases from V and 5 bases from J, with 15 bases between. Germline V CDR1 and CDR2: MGHRA, YSYEKL. CDR3 size: 14 residues. The CDR3 DNA follows: TGCGCCAGCAGCCCCTTCGGGTATTCGAACGAGCAGTACTTC. Protein: CASSPFGYSNEQYF.

This clone was observed a handful of times. The chain uses TRBV27 and TRBJ2-3; TRBD2 matches 14 bases. This CDR3 has 16 amino acids. Losses at the gene ends were 3 bases for V and 5 bases for J; bases not matched to a gene: 4. The germline CDR1 and CDR2 sequences are MNHEY and SMNVEV (reference sequence). The CDR3, as DNA: TGTGCCAGCAGTTTGACTAGCGGGGGGGCGGTAGATACGCAGTATTTT. This encodes CASSLTSGGAVDTQYF.

V is TRBV7-6 and J is TRBJ2-1, with D unclear. CDR3 length equals 14 residues. Germline V gene data show CDR1 as SGHVS and CDR2 as FNYEAQ. Trimming stripped 2 bases from V and 4 bases from J, with 9 bases between. DNA for the CDR3: TGTGCCAGCAGCTTAAAGACTCCGTACAATGAGCAGTTCTTC. It codes for CASSLKTPYNEQFF.

The chain couples TRBV7-9 to TRBJ1-1; possibly TRBD1 for D (5 bases). Germline CDR1 and CDR2: SEHNR and FQNEAQ (reference sequence). V lost 0 bases and J lost 4, with 6 bases in between. The CDR3 has 13 amino acids. The CDR3 DNA reads TGTGCCAGCAGCTTAGCGGGGGTCACTGAAGCTTTCTTT. Protein: CASSLAGVTEAFF.

The chain carries TRBV2 and TRBJ1-3; D is unresolved. Per the germline V gene, CDR1 is SNHLY and CDR2 is FYNNEI. The CDR3 runs 13 residues. The V end was cut by 5 bases, the J end by 8 bases, with 13 bases between. The CDR3 reads CASSPRPWDTIYF. In DNA, the CDR3 is TGTGCCAGCAGTCCCCGTCCGTGGGACACCATATATTTT.

The V call is TRBV19, the J call TRBJ1-1; a weak D match, TRBD1 (6 bases). Germline CDR1 is LNHDA and CDR2 is SQIVND (reference sequence). The CDR3 totals 14 residues. Trimming left V 5 bases short and J 3 bases short, with 13 bases between. The CDR3 nucleotides read TGTGCCAGTAGTCTCCACAGGGTATACACTGAAGCTTTCTTT. Protein sequence: CASSLHRVYTEAFF. Full variable domain (missing parts from reference TRBV19 and TRBJ1-1): DGGITQSPKYLFRKEGQNVTLSCEQNLNHDAMYWYRQDPGQGLRLIYYSQIVNDFQKGDIAEGYSVSREKKESFPLTVTSAQKNPTAFYLCASSLHRVYTEAFFGQGTRLTVV.

The genes are TRBV15 and TRBJ1-1; D possibly corresponds to TRBD1 (6 bases). The CDR3 totals 15 residues. V dropped 0 bases and J dropped 4 bases, with 12 bases sitting between them. The germline CDR1 and CDR2 sequences are LNHNV and YYDKDF (reference sequence). The CDR3 sequence: CATSRDPRGGTEAFF. Here the CDR3 DNA reads TGTGCCACCAGCAGAGATCCCAGGGGAGGCACTGAAGCTTTCTTT.

The chain recombines TRBV7-2 with TRBJ2-3; D gene uncertain. This CDR3 spans 15 amino acids. V shed 1 base and J shed 1 base, with 9 bases lying between them. Germline CDR1 and CDR2: SGHTA and FQGNSA. CDR3 in amino acids: CASSLDGGGTDTQYF. The CDR3 bases are TGTGCCAGCAGCTTAGATGGCGGAGGCACAGATACGCAGTATTTT.

This chain connects TRBV30 to TRBJ2-7; D remains unclear. The CDR3 length is 13 residues. Germline loops: CDR1 GTSNPN, CDR2 SVGIG (reference sequence). Trimming shortened V by 0 bases and J by 2 bases, and 8 bases separated the two germline ends. Written as DNA, the CDR3 is TGTGCCTGGAGTGTGCCGGGCCCCTACGAGCAGTACTTC. This translates into CAWSVPGPYEQYF.

On this clone: The identical CDR3 is also encoded by other nucleotide sequences in the sample. The chain recombines TRBV18 with TRBJ2-7, with 7 bases lining up with TRBD1. The length of the CDR3 is 14 residues. J lost 10 bases, V lost 5 bases, and 14 bases had no gene match. Germline V lookup: CDR1 KGHSH, CDR2 LQKENI. CDR3 loop: CASSATGWKSEQYF. The CDR3, as DNA: TGTGCCAGCTCAGCGACAGGGTGGAAAAGCGAACAGTACTTC.

The genes are TRBV28 and TRBJ2-7; 7 bases are a match to TRBD1. The germline V gene has CDR1 MDHEN and CDR2 SYDVKM. Germline trimming cut 5 bases from V and 3 bases from J; bases unmatched to any gene: 7. This CDR3 region has 14 residues. CDR3 amino acids: CASSPWDSFYEQYF. The CDR3 DNA sequence: TGTGCCAGCAGTCCCTGGGACAGTTTCTACGAGCAGTACTTC.

The genes are TRBV5-6 and TRBJ1-2; TRBD1 agrees at 9 bases. The CDR3 totals 15 residues. V lost 0 bases and J lost 4; bases outside the gene matches: 4. Germline loops: CDR1 SGHDT, CDR2 YYEEEE. This CDR3 reads CASSLAGTGTYGYTF. Here the CDR3 DNA reads TGTGCCAGCAGCTTGGCCGGGACAGGGACCTATGGCTACACCTTC.

There are a few counts of this clone. The chain employs TRBV7-9 and TRBJ1-4, with D uncertain. Germline V gene data show CDR1 as SEHNR and CDR2 as FQNEAQ (reference sequence). Between the trimmed V and J ends, which lost 7 bases and 6 bases, there was a span of 18 bases. The CDR3 runs to 15 residues. The CDR3 DNA is TGTGCCAGCAAACTAACCGGGGAGGCTCATGAAAAACTGTTTTTT. Translated: CASKLTGEAHEKLFF.

This clone was seen just once. V gene TRBV4-1 combines with J gene TRBJ1-1; no firm D call. The CDR3 is 17 amino acids. CDR1 and CDR2 from the germline V gene are MGHRA and YSYEKL. Trimming removed 3 bases from V and 1 base from J, with 18 bases in between. CDR3 residues: CASSQILGELGNTEAFF. The CDR3 DNA reads TGCGCCAGCAGCCAGATCCTCGGAGAGTTGGGGAACACTGAAGCTTTCTTT.

This clone has just a few counts. The V and J genes are TRBV7-6 and TRBJ1-4; no clear D. CDR1 and CDR2 (germline): SGHVS, FNYEAQ. V was pared by 7 bases and J by 5 bases, with 11 bases between. The CDR3 extends over 13 amino acids. CDR3 nucleotide sequence: TGTGCCAGCAACCTCGGGCCCAATGAAAAACTGTTTTTT. It yields the protein CASNLGPNEKLFF.

With respect to this clone: This likely stems from a read error, as it lies one base from a far larger clone. CDR3 sequence (DNA): TGTGCCCGGAGGACTAACGTACAGGGAGGGTATGGCTACACCTTC. Amino acids: CARRTNVQGGYGYTF. The chain couples TRBV30 to TRBJ1-2; perhaps TRBD1 as D (6 bases). The CDR3 length is 15 residues. Germline V lookup: CDR1 GTSNPN, CDR2 SVGIG (reference sequence).

The rearrangement links TRBV15 to TRBJ1-5; maybe TRBD1 (5 bases). CDR1 LNHNV and CDR2 YYDKDF come from the germline V gene (reference sequence). The V end lost 0 bases, the J end lost 1 base, and 7 bases lay between the germline ends. The CDR3 consists of 15 residues. This CDR3 reads CATSRDWDSNQPQHF. CDR3 nucleotides: TGTGCCACCAGCAGAGATTGGGACAGCAATCAGCCCCAGCATTTT.

V usage is TRBV11-2 and J usage is TRBJ2-1, with 7 bases aligning to TRBD2. V shed 0 bases, J shed 9 bases, and the junction held 5 bases outside the gene matches. The germline gives CDR1 SGHAT, CDR2 FQNNGV. This CDR3 has 14 amino acids. CDR3 nucleotide sequence: TGTGCCAGCAGCTTAGATACCCTAGCGGTTGAGCAGTTCTTC. It codes for CASSLDTLAVEQFF.

The chain carries TRBV5-5 and TRBJ2-7; TRBD2 matches 9 bases. The length of the CDR3 is 14 residues. The germline V gene encodes CDR1 SGHKS and CDR2 YYEKEE (reference sequence). The junction had 4 bases not matched to a gene; V was cut back by 6 bases and J by 0 bases. The CDR3 region is CASTERGDSYEQYF. The CDR3 coding sequence is TGTGCCAGCACCGAGCGGGGGGACTCCTACGAGCAGTACTTC.

Ten or more counts support this clone. The V and J genes are TRBV19 and TRBJ2-6; D uncertain. Germline V gene data show CDR1 as LNHDA and CDR2 as SQIVND (reference sequence). The CDR3 length is 15 residues. Trimming removed 1 base at V and 1 base at J, with 5 bases between. The CDR3 region is CASSIGRSGANVLTF. The CDR3 nucleotides are TGTGCCAGTAGTATAGGGCGTTCTGGGGCCAACGTCCTGACTTTC. The full variable domain, rest sourced from reference TRBV19 and TRBJ2-6, is DGGITQSPKYLFRKEGQNVTLSCEQNLNHDAMYWYRQDPGQGLRLIYYSQIVNDFQKGDIAEGYSVSREKKESFPLTVTSAQKNPTAFYLCASSIGRSGANVLTFGAGSRLTVL.

This chain joins TRBV18 and TRBJ1-1; D not certain. With 0 bases removed from V and 1 base from J, the gap between germline ends came to 6 bases. Germline assignment: CDR1 KGHSH and CDR2 LQKENI. The CDR3 totals 14 residues. CDR3 nucleotides: TGTGCCAGCTCACCACCGTCCGAGAACACTGAAGCTTTCTTT. This encodes CASSPPSENTEAFF.

This clone was counted a few times. This chain links TRBV7-2 with TRBJ1-2, with a possible D match to TRBD1 (6 bases). The CDR3 sequence is 12 residues long. Germline-derived CDR1 and CDR2 are SGHTA and FQGNSA. With 5 bases removed from V and 2 bases from J, the gap between germline ends came to 6 bases. CDR3 DNA: TGTGCCAGCAGCGGACAGAACTATGGCTACACCTTC. This translates into CASSGQNYGYTF. Filled out from reference TRBV7-2 and TRBJ1-2, the complete variable domain reads GAGVSQSPSNKVTEKGKDVELRCDPISGHTALYWYRQSLGQGLEFLIYFQGNSAPDKSGLPSDRFSAERTGGSVSTLTIQRTQQEDSAVYLCASSGQNYGYTFGSGTRLTVV.

This clone is a singleton in its sample. The chain recombines TRBV5-1 with TRBJ2-7; 8 positions match TRBD1. Germline V gene lookup returns CDR1 SGHRS and CDR2 YFSETQ. CDR3 size: 17 residues. V shed 4 bases, J shed 1 base, and the junction held 13 bases outside the gene matches. CDR3 DNA: TGCGCCAGCAGCGACAATCACCGGGACAGGCTTTCCTACGAGCAGTACTTC. Protein product: CASSDNHRDRLSYEQYF.

The genes are TRBV2 and TRBJ2-2; a possible D gene is TRBD1 (8 bases). This CDR3 comprises 15 residues. Germline CDR1 reads SNHLY; CDR2 reads FYNNEI. V lost 5 bases and J 6 bases, leaving 16 bases between the germline ends. The chain's CDR3 is CASSSQGGTSGELFF. The DNA for the CDR3 is TGTGCCAGCAGTTCACAGGGGGGGACCTCCGGGGAGCTGTTTTTT. Filled out from reference TRBV2 and TRBJ2-2, the complete variable domain reads EPEVTQTPSHQVTQMGQEVILRCVPISNHLYFYWYRQILGQKVEFLVSFYNNEISEKSEIFDDQFSVERPDGSNFTLKIRSTKLEDSAMYFCASSSQGGTSGELFFGEGSRLTVL.